These 7 T cell receptor beta chains came from one sample sequenced in a study of CD8+ T cells in alopecia areata. cDNA prepared by RNA extraction and subsequent reverse transcription served as the template for sequencing. This table comes from immunoSEQ multiplex PCR, and its TCRdb copy is limited to in-frame clones, with some not included. The table includes roughly 140,000 clones, about 51% detected once. The material sequenced was CD4+ T cells sorted from blood, taken at week 0. These TCRs come from a human donor with alopecia areata.

The chain couples TRBV30 to TRBJ1-1; no reliable D call. Germline values: CDR1 GTSNPN, CDR2 SVGIG (reference sequence). Trimming removed 1 base at V and 2 bases at J, with 14 bases between. This CDR3 spans 15 amino acids. This CDR3 reads CAWSAQPALNTEAFF. The CDR3 DNA reads TGTGCCTGGAGTGCCCAGCCCGCCCTAAACACTGAAGCTTTCTTT.

This chain uses TRBV7-9 with TRBJ2-5; the D gene is possibly TRBD1 (5 bases). V lost 2 bases and J 2 bases, leaving 9 bases between the germline ends. The length of the CDR3 is 14 residues. Germline CDR1 and CDR2: SEHNR and FQNEAQ (reference sequence). DNA of the CDR3: TGTGCCAGCAGCTTACGACGGACACAAGAGACCCAGTACTTC. Amino acids: CASSLRRTQETQYF. Supplemented by reference TRBV7-9 and TRBJ2-5, the full variable domain reads DTGVSQNPRHKITKRGQNVTFRCDPISEHNRLYWYRQTLGQGPEFLTYFQNEAQLEKSRLLSDRFSAERPKGSFSTLEIQRTEQGDSAMYLCASSLRRTQETQYFGPGTRLLVL.

The rearrangement joins TRBV7-2 to TRBJ2-7; D call uncertain. The CDR3 consists of 13 residues. Germline values: CDR1 SGHTA, CDR2 FQGNSA. With 8 bases removed from V and 0 bases from J, the gap between germline ends came to 11 bases. The CDR3 protein is CASPMISSYEQYF. Here the CDR3 DNA reads TGTGCCAGCCCTATGATCAGCTCCTACGAGCAGTACTTC.

This clone was counted only a few times. The chain has TRBV9 and TRBJ2-3, with TRBD1 identical over 12 bases. The germline CDR1 and CDR2 sequences are SGDLS and YYNGEE. This CDR3 is 16 amino acids long. V dropped 4 bases and J dropped 5; count of bases not matched to a gene: 8. CDR3 in amino acids: CASSPGTGGREDTQYF. The CDR3 DNA follows: TGTGCCAGCAGCCCCGGGACAGGGGGCCGGGAAGATACGCAGTATTTT.

V gene TRBV30 combines with J gene TRBJ1-3; D is ambiguous. This CDR3 is built from 15 residues. V dropped 1 base and J dropped 3 bases, with 13 bases sitting between them. Germline values: CDR1 GTSNPN, CDR2 SVGIG (reference sequence). CDR3 bases: TGTGCCTGGAGTGCAGACCGGGCCTTTGGAAACACCATATATTTT. It is translated as CAWSADRAFGNTIYF.

The CDR3 protein is CSAREAYGYTF. CDR3 DNA sequence: TGCAGTGCTAGAGAGGCCTATGGCTACACCTTC. The chain couples TRBV20-1 to TRBJ1-2; D uncertain. The CDR3 contains 11 residues. Looked up from germline, CDR1 is DFQATT and CDR2 is SNEGSKA (reference sequence). V was cut by 0 bases and J by 4 bases, with 3 bases left in between.

The chain is built from TRBV27 and TRBJ1-1, with TRBD1 as a possible D gene (5 bases). Trimming cost V 5 bases and J 5 bases, with 15 bases left between them. The V gene's germline CDR1 is MNHEY and CDR2 SMNVEV (reference sequence). This CDR3 comprises 14 residues. CDR3 coding DNA: TGTGCCAGCAGTCCCGGGGCCTGGTCGACTGAAGCTTTCTTT. This sequence encodes CASSPGAWSTEAFF.